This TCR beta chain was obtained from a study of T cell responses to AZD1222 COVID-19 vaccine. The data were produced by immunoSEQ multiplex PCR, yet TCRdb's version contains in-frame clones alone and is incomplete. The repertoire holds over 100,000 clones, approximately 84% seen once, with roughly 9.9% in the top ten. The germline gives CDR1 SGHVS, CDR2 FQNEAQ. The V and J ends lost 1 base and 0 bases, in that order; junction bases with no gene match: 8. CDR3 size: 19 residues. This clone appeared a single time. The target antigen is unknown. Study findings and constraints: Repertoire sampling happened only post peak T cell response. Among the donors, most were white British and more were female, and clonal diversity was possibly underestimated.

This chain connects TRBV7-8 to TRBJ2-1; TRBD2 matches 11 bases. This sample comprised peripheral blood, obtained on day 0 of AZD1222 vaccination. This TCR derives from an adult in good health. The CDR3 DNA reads TGTGCCAGCAGCTTAGATCGACTAGCGGGAACAAGCTCCTACAATGAGCAGTTCTTC. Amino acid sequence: CASSLDRLAGTSSYNEQFF.